The 25 T cell receptor beta chains below all came from one sample that was sequenced in a study of T cell clones after liver transplantation. Measured with immunoSEQ multiplex PCR; TCRdb has only the in-frame clones, and not every one. The sample holds 65,000 to 70,000 clones; 80% to 95% are singletons and the top ten take 0.75% to 1%. The input for sequencing was CD4+ T cells from blood, taken approximately 26 months after liver transplant. The origin of the receptors is a human patient who received a liver transplant. Some T cells could come from the graft donor.

The chain couples TRBV5-1 to TRBJ2-3; 14 bases agree with TRBD2. Losses at the gene ends were 4 bases for V and 2 bases for J; bases not matched to a gene: 9. The CDR3 runs to 18 residues. Germline V gene sequence: CDR1 SGHRS, CDR2 YFSETQ. CDR3 amino acids: CASSAGLAGALLTDTQYF. DNA of the CDR3: TGCGCCAGCAGCGCGGGACTAGCGGGAGCCCTCCTCACAGATACGCAGTATTTT.

The chain has TRBV7-2 and TRBJ2-5, with D possibly being TRBD2 (6 bases). V lost 8 bases and J 5 bases, leaving 15 bases between the germline ends. This CDR3 region has 13 residues. Germline lookup yields CDR1 SGHTA and CDR2 FQGNSA. The CDR3 reads CASGRGLLETQYF. CDR3 nucleotides: TGTGCCAGCGGCCGGGGGTTGCTCGAGACCCAGTACTTC.

The V gene is TRBV6-4, the J gene TRBJ2-3, with 7 bases matching TRBD2. The CDR3 contains 15 residues. CDR1 is MRHNA and CDR2 is SNTAGT in the germline V gene. J was trimmed by 1 base and V by 2 bases; bases with no gene match: 3. This chain's CDR3 is CASSDAAGGTDTQYF. The CDR3 coding sequence is TGTGCCAGCAGTGACGCTGCGGGAGGCACAGATACGCAGTATTTT.

The chain has TRBV6-5 and TRBJ1-3; D is ambiguous. V was cut by 5 bases and J by 2 bases, with 10 bases left in between. The CDR3 is 14 residues long. Germline-derived CDR1 and CDR2 are MNHEY and SVGAGI. Here the CDR3 reads CASSRELTGNTIYF. The DNA of the CDR3 is TGTGCCAGCAGTCGGGAGCTCACTGGAAACACCATATATTTT.

The chain recombines TRBV4-2 with TRBJ2-1; 7 nucleotides align to TRBD2. Germline loops: CDR1 LGHNA, CDR2 YNFKEQ. The CDR3 has 17 residues. The J segment lost 3 bases and the V segment lost 0 bases, leaving 8 bases of the junction unmatched. The CDR3 region has the DNA TGTGCCAGCAGCCAAGATAAACGGGCTAGCGGCTACAATGAGCAGTTCTTC. Its protein product is CASSQDKRASGYNEQFF.

J is TRBJ2-5 and V is TRBV7-8, with D perhaps TRBD2 (6 bases). Trimming left V 3 bases short and J 1 base short, with 6 bases between. Germline V gene data show CDR1 as SGHVS and CDR2 as FQNEAQ. The CDR3 runs to 13 residues. This chain's CDR3 is CASSLGLQETQYF. CDR3 nucleotides: TGTGCCAGCAGCTTGGGACTCCAAGAGACCCAGTACTTC.

The V gene is TRBV5-1, the J gene TRBJ2-3; TRBD2 matches 14 bases. Germline loops: CDR1 SGHRS, CDR2 YFSETQ. The CDR3 is 16 residues long. Trimming at V came to 4 bases and at J to 4 bases, leaving 5 bases not matched to a gene. CDR3 amino acids: CASSGGTSGSPDTQYF. CDR3 nucleotide sequence: TGCGCCAGCAGCGGGGGGACTAGCGGGAGCCCAGATACGCAGTATTTT.

CDR3 in amino acids: CASSLKQGAYEQYF. For the CDR3, the DNA is TGTGCCAGCAGTTTAAAACAGGGGGCATACGAGCAGTACTTC. The chain combines TRBV27 with TRBJ2-7, with TRBD1 identical over 9 bases. The CDR3 runs 14 residues. Unmatched junction bases numbered 3, after V lost 2 bases and J lost 4 bases. Germline assignment: CDR1 MNHEY and CDR2 SMNVEV (reference sequence).

This chain joins TRBV29-1 and TRBJ2-7; D is undetermined. CDR1 SQVTM and CDR2 ANQGSEA come from the germline V gene. V was cut by 4 bases and J by 0 bases, with 7 bases left in between. This CDR3 contains 12 residues. In DNA form, the CDR3 reads TGCAGCGTTGCAGAGAACTCCTACGAGCAGTACTTC. Its protein is CSVAENSYEQYF.

V usage is TRBV7-9 and J usage is TRBJ2-7; 11 nucleotides agree with TRBD2. Trimming removed 6 bases from V and 0 bases from J; junction bases left unmatched: 4. This CDR3 is built from 15 residues. Per germline, CDR1 SEHNR and CDR2 FQNEAQ (reference sequence). In DNA form, the CDR3 reads TGTGCCAGCAGAGGGGGGACTAGCGGCTCCTACGAGCAGTACTTC. This translates into CASRGGTSGSYEQYF.

This chain links TRBV5-1 with TRBJ2-1; the match to TRBD2 covers 12 bases. The V gene end was trimmed by 2 bases and the J gene end by 5 bases; junction bases not matched to a gene: 5. The CDR3 consists of 16 residues. Germline CDR1 and CDR2: SGHRS and YFSETQ. The CDR3 loop is CASSFGLAGSHNEQFF. The CDR3 DNA follows: TGCGCCAGCAGCTTTGGACTAGCGGGATCTCACAATGAGCAGTTCTTC. Drawing the rest from reference TRBV5-1 and TRBJ2-1, the complete variable domain is KAGVTQTPRYLIKTRGQQVTLSCSPISGHRSVSWYQQTPGQGLQFLFEYFSETQRNKGNFPGRFSGRQFSNSRSEMNVSTLELGDSALYLCASSFGLAGSHNEQFFGPGTRLTVL.

The genes are TRBV7-6 and TRBJ1-5; D possibly corresponds to TRBD1 (5 bases). This CDR3 has 14 residues. Germline assignment: CDR1 SGHVS and CDR2 FNYEAQ. Trimming left V 2 bases short and J 5 bases short, with 10 bases between. This CDR3 reads CASSLWAGDQPQHF. The CDR3 DNA sequence: TGTGCCAGCAGCTTATGGGCGGGGGATCAGCCCCAGCATTTT. The full variable domain, in which reference TRBV7-6 and TRBJ1-5 provide the parts outside the CDR3, is GAGVSQSPRYKVTKRGQDVALRCDPISGHVSLYWYRQALGQGPEFLTYFNYEAQQDKSGLPNDRFSAERPEGSISTLTIQRTEQRDSAMYRCASSLWAGDQPQHFGDGTRLSIL.

The CDR3 DNA reads as TGTGCCAGCAGTTACGGGACAGGGCACTACGAGCAGTACTTC. As protein: CASSYGTGHYEQYF. The chain joins TRBV6-5 to TRBJ2-7; TRBD1 matches 9 bases. The CDR3 runs 14 residues. The germline V gene encodes CDR1 MNHEY and CDR2 SVGAGI. The V and J ends lost 2 bases and 3 bases, in that order; junction bases with no gene match: 2.

The table lists this clone with a few counts. The rearrangement links TRBV6-1 to TRBJ2-7, with D perhaps TRBD2 (6 bases). The CDR3 is 13 amino acids. Per germline, CDR1 MNHNS and CDR2 SASEGT. V lost 3 bases, J lost 3 bases, and 9 bases lay in between. The CDR3 loop is CASSEGGHYEQYF. The CDR3 DNA reads TGTGCCAGCAGTGAGGGGGGTCACTACGAGCAGTACTTC.

The chain recombines TRBV5-1 with TRBJ1-1; D possibly corresponds to TRBD1 (5 bases). The germline V gene has CDR1 SGHRS and CDR2 YFSETQ. V lost 2 bases and J lost 4, with 12 bases in between. The CDR3 runs 14 residues. This chain's CDR3 is CASSFGSGATEAFF. For the CDR3, the DNA is TGCGCCAGCAGCTTTGGGTCCGGGGCCACTGAAGCTTTCTTT.

This chain links TRBV28 with TRBJ2-7; tentative D call: TRBD2 (6 bases). Trimming stripped 4 bases from V and 4 bases from J, with 11 bases between. CDR3 length: 13 amino acids. CDR1 and CDR2 (germline): MDHEN, SYDVKM. The CDR3: CASSSGLLYEQYF. The CDR3 coding sequence is TGTGCCAGCAGTTCGGGACTGCTATACGAGCAGTACTTC.

This clone was observed a single time. The chain uses TRBV30 and TRBJ2-7; D may correspond to TRBD1 or TRBD2 (7 bases each). Germline V gene data show CDR1 as GTSNPN and CDR2 as SVGIG (reference sequence). This CDR3 contains 16 residues. Trimming took off 0 bases at V and 4 bases at J, with 19 bases between the two ends. The CDR3 nucleotides read TGTGCCTGGAGTGTAGTGTTGGCAGGGGGAGGGTACGAGCAGTACTTC. As protein: CAWSVVLAGGGYEQYF.

The chain links TRBV6-6 to TRBJ1-2; D possibly corresponds to TRBD1 (5 bases). V was trimmed by 2 bases and J by 1 base, leaving 8 bases between them. The V gene's germline CDR1 is MNHNY and CDR2 SVGAGI (reference sequence). CDR3 length: 14 residues. The CDR3 DNA reads as TGTGCCAGCAGTTACGTGGGGGGTAACTATGGCTACACCTTC. As protein: CASSYVGGNYGYTF.

This chain links TRBV4-1 with TRBJ1-2; tentatively, D is TRBD1 (5 bases). In germline, CDR1 is MGHRA, CDR2 YSYEKL. The CDR3 has 15 residues. Deletions cut 3 bases from V and 5 bases from J, with 16 bases between. CDR3 protein: CASSQRGVKSYGYTF. As DNA, the CDR3 is TGCGCCAGCAGCCAGCGGGGGGTTAAGTCTTATGGCTACACCTTC.

The V and J genes are TRBV6-5 and TRBJ1-1, with D unclear. Between the trimmed V and J ends, which lost 7 bases and 0 bases, there was a span of 12 bases. This CDR3 has 14 residues. Germline CDR1 is MNHEY and CDR2 is SVGAGI. For the CDR3, the DNA is TGTGCCAGCAACCGGCCGGGAATGAACACTGAAGCTTTCTTT. Amino acid sequence: CASNRPGMNTEAFF.

The rearrangement links TRBV11-3 to TRBJ2-5, with D uncertain. Trimming took off 1 base at V and 5 bases at J, with 11 bases between the two ends. The CDR3 is 14 residues long. Germline lookup yields CDR1 SGHNT and CDR2 YENEEA. Here the CDR3 reads CASSLGQNGETQYF. In nucleotides, the CDR3 is TGTGCCAGCAGCTTAGGTCAGAACGGCGAGACCCAGTACTTC.

This chain links TRBV27 with TRBJ2-7, with 8 bases that match TRBD2. The J segment lost 3 bases and the V segment lost 5 bases, leaving 6 bases of the junction unmatched. Germline lookup yields CDR1 MNHEY and CDR2 SMNVEV (reference sequence). This CDR3 is 14 amino acids long. The CDR3 DNA reads TGTGCCAGCAGTCGGAAGCGGGAGAGCTACGAGCAGTACTTC. Its protein product is CASSRKRESYEQYF.

The chain carries TRBV5-1 and TRBJ2-3; D ambiguous. Germline V gene lookup returns CDR1 SGHRS and CDR2 YFSETQ. The length of the CDR3 is 15 residues. Trimming cost V 4 bases and J 1 base, with 13 bases left between them. CDR3 sequence: CASSLRMPGTDTQYF. CDR3 in DNA: TGCGCCAGCAGCCTCAGGATGCCCGGCACAGATACGCAGTATTTT.

The gene calls are TRBV5-1 and TRBJ2-1, with 7 bases matching TRBD2. This CDR3 region has 16 residues. Losses at the gene ends were 5 bases for V and 8 bases for J; bases not matched to a gene: 16. Germline-derived CDR1 and CDR2 are SGHRS and YFSETQ. The CDR3 sequence is CASRELGRGIEDEQFF. In DNA, the CDR3 is TGCGCCAGCAGAGAGCTTGGGAGGGGAATCGAAGATGAGCAGTTCTTC.

The V and J genes are TRBV6-4 and TRBJ2-3, with TRBD2 matching 11 bases. Per the germline V gene, CDR1 is MRHNA and CDR2 is SNTAGT. Losses at the gene ends were 0 bases for V and 4 bases for J; bases not matched to a gene: 0. The CDR3 length is 15 residues. CDR3 residues: CASSDSSGRADTQYF. DNA for the CDR3: TGTGCCAGCAGTGACTCTAGCGGGAGGGCAGATACGCAGTATTTT.